A single sample is the source of the 17 T cell receptor beta chains below, sequenced in a study of CD8 T cells in Susac syndrome. Reverse transcription of roughly 0.5 to 1 ug RNA was carried out with random hexamers. TCRdb independently ran MiXCR on the immunoSEQ multiplex PCR reads; one entry per CDR3 protein. The sample lists 180,000 or so distinct CDR3 sequences, 90% to 95% occurring once. The sample taken for sequencing was CD4+ T cells from PBMCs. These receptors all stem from a human donor with multiple sclerosis.

The rearrangement joins TRBV9 to TRBJ1-3, with 7 nucleotides matching TRBD1. This CDR3 is 15 amino acids long. Germline CDR1 SGDLS, CDR2 YYNGEE. V was pared by 4 bases and J by 6 bases, with 10 bases of the junction left unmatched. The CDR3 DNA reads as TGTGCCAGCAGCCCCCGGGACAGAGATGAAAACACCATATATTTT. Translated, it gives CASSPRDRDENTIYF.

The chain has TRBV7-2 and TRBJ1-5; D gene ambiguous. V lost 3 bases to trimming and J lost 6 bases, with 6 bases between them. From germline, CDR1 is SGHTA and CDR2 FQGNSA. CDR3 length equals 12 residues. CDR3 sequence (DNA): TGTGCCAGCAGCTTGCGGAGTCAGCCCCAGCATTTT. Protein sequence: CASSLRSQPQHF.

This sequence joins TRBV5-6 and TRBJ2-3, with D unresolved. This CDR3 contains 14 residues. V was shortened by 2 bases and J by 6 bases, with 13 bases between the two germline ends. The germline CDR1 and CDR2 sequences are SGHDT and YYEEEE. The CDR3 coding sequence is TGTGCCAGCAGCTTACGACCGGCGTCGGATACGCAGTATTTT. It encodes CASSLRPASDTQYF. The variable domain in full, with the rest retrieved from reference TRBV5-6 and TRBJ2-3, is DAGVTQSPTHLIKTRGQQVTLRCSPKSGHDTVSWYQQALGQGPQFIFQYYEEEERQRGNFPDRFSGHQFPNYSSELNVNALLLGDSALYLCASSLRPASDTQYFGPGTRLTVL.

The chain uses TRBV12-5 and TRBJ2-7, with unresolved D. V was trimmed by 6 bases and J by 7 bases, leaving 7 bases between them. The CDR3 is made up of 10 amino acids. Germline lookup yields CDR1 LGHNT and CDR2 FRNRAP. CDR3 nucleotides: TGTGCTAGTGGCTCCCCAGAGCAGTACTTC. Translated, it gives CASGSPEQYF.

The CDR3 coding sequence is TGTGCCAGCAGCCAAGGGGACGGCCGGGAGCAGTACTTC. Its protein is CASSQGDGREQYF. This sequence joins TRBV14 and TRBJ2-7; D tentatively fits TRBD1 or TRBD2 (5 bases each). This CDR3 region has 13 residues. Germline-derived CDR1 and CDR2 are SGHDN and FVKESK. V was clipped by 1 base and J by 7 bases, with 11 bases between them.

The chain uses TRBV6-4 and TRBJ1-5; no clear D. Germline loops: CDR1 MRHNA, CDR2 SNTAGT. Trimming removed 3 bases at V and 1 base at J, with 4 bases between. The CDR3 sequence is 13 residues long. The CDR3 nucleotides are TGTGCCAGCAGTGAAGAAAGCAATCAGCCCCAGCATTTT. This gives the protein CASSEESNQPQHF.

This chain uses TRBV7-9 with TRBJ2-1, with TRBD2 matching 9 bases. V shed 6 bases and J 7 bases; nucleotides not matched to a gene: 10. The CDR3 spans 15 residues. In germline, CDR1 is SEHNR, CDR2 FQNEAQ (reference sequence). The CDR3 sequence: CASRLTTGLANEQFF. CDR3 coding DNA: TGTGCCAGCAGACTAACGACGGGACTAGCAAATGAGCAGTTCTTC. Full variable domain (remainder filled in from reference TRBV7-9 and TRBJ2-1): DTGVSQNPRHKITKRGQNVTFRCDPISEHNRLYWYRQTLGQGPEFLTYFQNEAQLEKSRLLSDRFSAERPKGSFSTLEIQRTEQGDSAMYLCASRLTTGLANEQFFGPGTRLTVL.

This chain uses TRBV29-1 with TRBJ1-1; D uncertain. The CDR3 is 13 amino acids. The V gene's germline CDR1 is SQVTM and CDR2 ANQGSEA. V lost 7 bases to trimming and J lost 5 bases, with 17 bases between them. CDR3 sequence: CSGRGRLVTEAFF. The CDR3 DNA is TGCAGCGGGAGAGGACGTCTCGTTACTGAAGCTTTCTTT.

V usage is TRBV28 and J usage is TRBJ1-4; D uncertain. Trimming pared 4 bases from V and 11 bases from J, leaving 14 bases between. The CDR3 extends over 13 amino acids. The V gene's germline CDR1 is MDHEN and CDR2 SYDVKM. The CDR3 DNA follows: TGTGCCAGCAGTTACCCGGGTCAAGGGAAACTGTTTTTT. Its protein product is CASSYPGQGKLFF.

The rearrangement joins TRBV29-1 to TRBJ2-7; D tentatively reads TRBD1 or TRBD2 (6 bases each). The V end lost 5 bases, the J end lost 5 bases, and 28 bases lay between the germline ends. The CDR3 runs 17 residues. Germline-derived CDR1 and CDR2 are SQVTM and ANQGSEA. The CDR3 DNA reads as TGCAGCGTTATCCCCCTGATGACAGGAACCGGGGGCAACGAGCAGTACTTC. Translating it yields CSVIPLMTGTGGNEQYF.

V usage is TRBV18 and J usage is TRBJ2-3; D ambiguous. Germline V gene lookup returns CDR1 KGHSH and CDR2 LQKENI. The CDR3 totals 13 residues. V lost 0 bases, J lost 3 bases, and 4 bases lay in between. The CDR3 DNA reads TGTGCCAGCTCACCACCCGTGACAGATACGCAGTATTTT. It codes for CASSPPVTDTQYF.

CDR3 region: CASIPGRVSTDTQYF. The CDR3 nucleotides are TGTGCCAGCATCCCGGGGAGGGTATCCACAGATACGCAGTATTTT. The chain has TRBV28 and TRBJ2-3, with 7 positions matching TRBD2. Per germline, CDR1 MDHEN and CDR2 SYDVKM. CDR3 length: 15 amino acids. V trimming: 7 bases; J trimming: 2 bases; junction bases outside the gene matches: 9.

The V gene is TRBV20-1, the J gene TRBJ1-5; D may be TRBD1 (5 bases). The germline CDR1 and CDR2 sequences are DFQATT and SNEGSKA (reference sequence). The CDR3 is made up of 16 amino acids. Trimming removed 0 bases from V and 4 bases from J, with 16 bases in between. This chain's CDR3 is CSARDRRGPWNQPQHF. CDR3 DNA sequence: TGCAGTGCTAGAGACCGAAGGGGACCGTGGAATCAGCCCCAGCATTTT.

The chain recombines TRBV7-9 with TRBJ2-1; D is perhaps TRBD2 (6 bases). There are 14 residues in the CDR3. CDR1 is SEHNR and CDR2 is FQNEAQ in the germline V gene (reference sequence). The germline V and J ends were trimmed by 3 bases and 4 bases, with 10 bases remaining between them. The CDR3 loop is CASSFFRGYNEQFF. CDR3 nucleotides: TGTGCCAGCAGCTTCTTTCGGGGGTACAATGAGCAGTTCTTC.

The J gene is TRBJ2-1, the V gene TRBV3-1, with TRBD2 matching 7 bases. CDR1 LGHDT and CDR2 YNNKEL come from the germline V gene (reference sequence). J lost 7 bases, V lost 3 bases, and 6 bases had no gene match. The CDR3 loop spans 14 amino acids. The CDR3 region has the DNA TGTGCCAGCAGCCATGGGACTATCAGAAATGAGCAGTTCTTC. Its protein is CASSHGTIRNEQFF.

Comment on this clonotype: Germline and junction disagree at one end, which may indicate a read error. The chain uses TRBV9 and TRBJ1-6, with D maybe TRBD1 (5 bases). Germline loops: CDR1 SGDLS, CDR2 YYNGEE. The CDR3 is made up of 14 amino acids. DNA of the CDR3: TGTGCCAGCAACGTAGCGGGGGTAGCTTCACCCCTCCACTTT. This translates into CASNVAGVASPLHF.

The chain links TRBV4-1 to TRBJ1-5; no clear D gene. The CDR3 spans 15 residues. Germline assignment: CDR1 MGHRA and CDR2 YSYEKL. Trimming took 0 bases from V and 4 from J, leaving 10 bases between them. CDR3 DNA: TGCGCCAGCAGCCAAGACTCCGGGGAGAATCAGCCCCAGCATTTT. Translating gives CASSQDSGENQPQHF.